Listed here is a single T cell receptor beta chain. The antigen is undetermined. This entry comes from a study of human versus mouse CDR3 diversity and MHC coevolution. Study-wide findings and caveats: About 6 MHC II alleles selected the human T cells. Human CDR3s averaged more deletions and insertions than mouse CDR3s.

This CDR3 region has 15 residues. The germline V gene encodes CDR1 MRHNA and CDR2 SNTAGT. J lost 6 bases, V lost 2 bases, and 7 bases had no gene match. TCRdb's table, derived via immunoSEQ multiplex PCR, lists solely in-frame clones and lacks some. The sample lists tens of thousands of clones, 94% occurring once. This receptor was obtained from a person aged 55 to 70 in good health. The chain couples TRBV6-4 to TRBJ2-1, with TRBD1 matching 7 bases. Material: naive CD4+ T cells from blood. Regarding subset: CD45RO-negative CD62L-positive naive CD4 T cells. CDR3 nucleotide sequence: TGTGCCAGCAGTGACGTGGGACAGACCTCCAATGAGCAGTTCTTC. Translated: CASSDVGQTSNEQFF.